What follows is one T cell receptor beta chain and its context. This CDR3 has 14 residues. The V end lost 0 bases, the J end lost 5 bases, and 11 bases lay between the germline ends. Germline V gives CDR1 SGHNT, CDR2 YYREEE (reference sequence). Original processing notes: Using reference gene primer amplification, nucleated cell counts were estimated. TCRdb's copy holds only in-frame clones and misses some; the assay was immunoSEQ multiplex PCR. V, J and clone size reflect that table, while D and trimming were determined from the DNA. The sample records approximately 340,000 clones, about four fifths being singletons. The sample belongs to a study of blood T cell repertoires in COVID-19. Study-level background: Sites across the United States, Italy and Spain contributed samples from acute and convalescent COVID-19. PBMCs, B-cell-depleted T cells, or T cells provided the cDNA or gDNA that made up the material.

This rearrangement joins TRBV5-4 to TRBJ1-2; TRBD1 might be the D (5 bases). This TCR was recovered from a man aged 30 to 45 with active or convalescent COVID-19. Sample: peripheral blood. CDR3 residues: CASSLGRDLYGYTF. The CDR3 bases are TGTGCCAGCAGCTTGGGACGGGACTTATATGGCTACACCTTC.